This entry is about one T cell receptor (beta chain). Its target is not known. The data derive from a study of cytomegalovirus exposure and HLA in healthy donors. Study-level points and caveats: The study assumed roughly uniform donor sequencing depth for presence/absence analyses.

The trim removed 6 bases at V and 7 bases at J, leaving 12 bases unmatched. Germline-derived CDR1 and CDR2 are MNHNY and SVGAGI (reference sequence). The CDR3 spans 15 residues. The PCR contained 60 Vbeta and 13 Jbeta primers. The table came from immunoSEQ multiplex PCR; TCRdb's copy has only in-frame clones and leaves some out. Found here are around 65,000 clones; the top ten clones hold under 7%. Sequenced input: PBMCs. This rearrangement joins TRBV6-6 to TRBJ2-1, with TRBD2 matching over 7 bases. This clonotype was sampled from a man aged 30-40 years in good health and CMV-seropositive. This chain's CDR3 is CASSPRGRAGNEQFF. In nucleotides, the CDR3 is TGTGCCAGCAGCCCACGGGGGAGGGCCGGAAATGAGCAGTTCTTC.